A selection of T cell receptor beta chains follows, all from one sample in a study of human T cells and chemical hapten exposure. Via MiXCR, TCRdb re-called the RACE reads, giving one row per CDR3 protein. The top ten clones hold approximately 0.99% of a sample with about 90,000 distinct CDR3 sequences, approximately 10% of them seen once. The source was whole blood, collected in connection with sensitization to the hapten diphenylcyclopropenone (DPC). All receptors come from a woman aged 25 to 39 with alopecia areata. Some clones in this sample may be carry-over from other donors' samples. Both conserved end residues are part of each CDR3. Fields, in order: CDR3 DNA, CDR3 protein, D gene, V gene, J gene, clone size. The D gene is left open where the match is weak. Only some rows state a clone size, as once, few, many or a class for expanded clones.

TGTGCCAGCAGTCCCTTAGCGGGGGGGAAGGAAGATACGCAGTATTTT	CASSPLAGGKEDTQYF	TRBD2	TRBV6-4	TRBJ2-3	many
TGTGCCAGCAGCTTAGGGGGGGCTGAAGCTTTCTTT	CASSLGGAEAFF	-	TRBV7-9	TRBJ1-1	many
TGTGCAAGTCGCACCCGCGGCGGCGGGAACACTGAAGCTTTCTTT	CASRTRGGGNTEAFF	-	TRBV12-2	TRBJ1-1	many
TGCAGTGCCCCCGGACAGGGGGCGCAGCACCAGTACTTC	CSAPGQGAQHQYF	TRBD1	TRBV20-1	TRBJ2-5	few
TGTGCCAGCAGCTTTACGGGACAGGGTTCCCAGTACTTC	CASSFTGQGSQYF	TRBD1	TRBV5-6	TRBJ2-5	few
TGTGCCAGCAGCACCGGGACAGGGGCAGATACGCAGTATTTT	CASSTGTGADTQYF	TRBD1	TRBV28	TRBJ2-3	few
TGTGCCAGCAGCTTCACCGGGACAGGGGGCACCGGGGAGCTGTTTTTT	CASSFTGTGGTGELFF	TRBD1	TRBV7-8	TRBJ2-2	many
TGTGCCAGCAGCCAGGAACTACAGGGAGGGAAACTGTTTTTT	CASSQELQGGKLFF	-	TRBV3-1	TRBJ1-4	-
TGCGCCAGCACACGGGACAGGGCCCACGCAAGCTATAACTATGGCTACACCTTC	CASTRDRAHASYNYGYTF	TRBD1	TRBV10-2	TRBJ1-2	few
TGTGCCAGCAGTCACTGGGGAGGGAGGAGGGCCGGGGAGCTGTTTTTT	CASSHWGGRRAGELFF	TRBD2	TRBV11-2	TRBJ2-2	-
TGCGCCAGCAGCTTGGGGGGACAGGCATCTAGCACAGATACGCAGTATTTT	CASSLGGQASSTDTQYF	TRBD1	TRBV5-1	TRBJ2-3	few
TGTGCCAGCTCACCACGGAGCGGAACCGGGGAGCTGTTTTTT	CASSPRSGTGELFF	-	TRBV18	TRBJ2-2	-
TGTGCCAGCAGTTTAGAAGGGACAGGAGCCAACAATGAGCAGTTCTTC	CASSLEGTGANNEQFF	TRBD1	TRBV12-3/TRBV12-4	TRBJ2-1	few
TGTGCCAGCAGTCGGCGCGCTAGCACAGATACGCAGTATTTT	CASSRRASTDTQYF	-	TRBV6-5	TRBJ2-3	many
TGCAGCACCTCCCCCAGCGGGGGGCGGAGTGAGCAGTTCTTC	CSTSPSGGRSEQFF	TRBD2	TRBV29-1	TRBJ2-1	many
TGTGCCAGCAGTGTAGCGTTGGAGACCCAGTACTTC	CASSVALETQYF	-	TRBV28	TRBJ2-5	few
TGTGCCAGCAGTTCGGCTCAGGGAGAAGGCTACACCTTC	CASSSAQGEGYTF	-	TRBV28	TRBJ1-2	few
TGTGCCAGTGGCCCGACAGCGAACTATGGCTACACCTTC	CASGPTANYGYTF	-	TRBV19	TRBJ1-2	few
TGTGCCAGCAGCCAGATAAGAAACACCGGGGAGCTGTTTTTT	CASSQIRNTGELFF	-	TRBV11-1	TRBJ2-2	-
TGCAGCGTTGAAGGCAGCCAGAACACTGAAGCTTTCTTT	CSVEGSQNTEAFF	-	TRBV29-1	TRBJ1-1	-
TGTGCCAGTAGTACCCAAGCGAACAATCAGCCCCAGCATTTT	CASSTQANNQPQHF	-	TRBV19	TRBJ1-5	few
TGTGCCAGCAGCCAAGATTGGAACACCGGGGAGCTGTTTTTT	CASSQDWNTGELFF	-	TRBV3-1	TRBJ2-2	many
TGTGCCAGCAGCCAAGTCGGGTATGAAGATACGCAGTATTTT	CASSQVGYEDTQYF	-	TRBV4-2	TRBJ2-3	few
TGTGCCAGCTCACCAATGAGACCGGGACCCTCCGGGGAGCTGTTTTTT	CASSPMRPGPSGELFF	-	TRBV18	TRBJ2-2	many
TGTGCCATCAGTCAGACGGGGAATCAGCCCCAGCATTTT	CAISQTGNQPQHF	-	TRBV10-3	TRBJ1-5	many
TGCGCCAGCAGCCAGGGGACAGGGGTGAGCACTGAAGCTTTCTTT	CASSQGTGVSTEAFF	TRBD1	TRBV4-3	TRBJ1-1	many
TGTGCCAGCAGCCAAGCTTTGCGTCGAGCTGGGGGCAATGAGCAGTTCTTC	CASSQALRRAGGNEQFF	-	TRBV3-2	TRBJ2-1	-
TGTGCCAGCATGGAGGAAAAACTGTTTTTT	CASMEEKLFF	-	TRBV2	TRBJ1-4	few
TGTGCCAGCAGTTCCTCACAGCTGATGAACACTGAAGCTTTCTTT	CASSSSQLMNTEAFF	-	TRBV12-3/TRBV12-4	TRBJ1-1	-
TGCGCCAGCAGCCAAGAGTCGGCAGGGGCCGCGAACACCGGGGAGCTGTTTTTT	CASSQESAGAANTGELFF	-	TRBV4-1	TRBJ2-2	many
TGTGCCAGCAGTTTATCGGGGGCCCAAGGGAATGAGCAGTTCTTC	CASSLSGAQGNEQFF	-	TRBV28	TRBJ2-1	few
TGCGCCAGCAGCCGGGTAGACACTGAAGCTTTCTTT	CASSRVDTEAFF	-	TRBV5-1	TRBJ1-1	-
TGTGCCACCGGGACAGGGCAGGGGAGTACCGGGGAGCTGTTTTTT	CATGTGQGSTGELFF	TRBD1	TRBV24-1	TRBJ2-2	-
TGCAGTGCTAGGGGGCAGCTTGACACCGGGGAGCTGTTTTTT	CSARGQLDTGELFF	-	TRBV20-1	TRBJ2-2	many
TGTGCCAGCAGCTTCCGGGACAGGAGGGCTAATGAGCAGTTCTTC	CASSFRDRRANEQFF	TRBD1	TRBV11-2	TRBJ2-1	many
TGCGCCAGCAGCCAAGTTGGTTCCAACACTGAAGCTTTCTTT	CASSQVGSNTEAFF	-	TRBV4-3	TRBJ1-1	many
TGTGCCAGCAGTTTTCACAGGGTAGGCCAAGAGACCCAGTACTTC	CASSFHRVGQETQYF	-	TRBV6-1	TRBJ2-5	many
TGCAGTGCTTGGACTAGCGGGGGGCAGACCCAGTACTTC	CSAWTSGGQTQYF	TRBD2	TRBV20-1	TRBJ2-5	-
TGTGCCAGCAGTGAGGGGTTGGTGGGGGCCGAGCAGTACTTC	CASSEGLVGAEQYF	-	TRBV2	TRBJ2-7	few
TGCAGCGTTCGAACAGGGAGCTCCTACGAGCAGTACTTC	CSVRTGSSYEQYF	-	TRBV29-1	TRBJ2-7	many
TGTGCCAGCTTTCGGGGAGGGTCTGGAAACACCATATATTTT	CASFRGGSGNTIYF	-	TRBV6-6	TRBJ1-3	few
TGCAGCGTTGGGGGACAGGCCAACTCTGGGGCCAACGTCCTGACTTTC	CSVGGQANSGANVLTF	TRBD1	TRBV29-1	TRBJ2-6	-
TGTGCCTGGAGTGCCGACAGGGTTGGGGCCAACGTCCTGACTTTC	CAWSADRVGANVLTF	TRBD1	TRBV30	TRBJ2-6	many
TGTGCCAGCAGCTCGCCGAGCCCCTCGATTAATGAAAAACTGTTTTTT	CASSSPSPSINEKLFF	-	TRBV7-6	TRBJ1-4	few
TGTGCCAGCATCCCAGGGAGTAGCGGCAAAGAAGCTTTCTTT	CASIPGSSGKEAFF	-	TRBV28	TRBJ1-1	-
TGTGCCATCGGACAGCGGGAACGCAATGAGCAGTTCTTC	CAIGQRERNEQFF	-	TRBV10-3	TRBJ2-1	few
TGTGCCAGCAGCCTCGGGAGTGACTCCTACAATGAGCAGTTCTTC	CASSLGSDSYNEQFF	-	TRBV9	TRBJ2-1	many
TGCAGTGCTAGAGAGTATAGCAATCAGCCCCAGCATTTT	CSAREYSNQPQHF	-	TRBV20-1	TRBJ1-5	few
TGTGCCAGCAGCTTAGCGGGAGGAGTTGGCAATCAGCCCCAGCATTTT	CASSLAGGVGNQPQHF	-	TRBV7-7	TRBJ1-5	many
TGTGCCAGCAGTAACCAGGGGGAGACTGAAGCTTTCTTT	CASSNQGETEAFF	TRBD1	TRBV6-2/TRBV6-3	TRBJ1-1	many
TGTGCCAGCAGTGACAGGGGCGGAAGGGATACGCAGTATTTT	CASSDRGGRDTQYF	-	TRBV6-4	TRBJ2-3	many
TGTGCCTCAAGGGGGCCTGAGGGTTCACCCCTCCACTTT	CASRGPEGSPLHF	TRBD1	TRBV10-3	TRBJ1-6	-
TGTGCCAGCAGCTCGGACAGGACTAACTATGGCTACACCTTC	CASSSDRTNYGYTF	TRBD1	TRBV7-8	TRBJ1-2	many